This entry describes one TCR beta chain. Its target is unknown. Measured with immunoSEQ multiplex PCR; TCRdb has only the in-frame clones, and not every one. This sample has around 530,000 clones, with about 80% found just once. Trimming pared 8 bases from V and 0 bases from J, leaving 7 bases between. This CDR3 is built from 12 residues. The germline CDR1 and CDR2 sequences are LNHDA and SQIVND (reference sequence). This specimen comes from a study of shared clonotypes between healthy human individuals. General study findings and limits: The donor pool, a small one, limited the genetic and exposure-history diversity represented.

Sequenced input: PBMCs. The V gene is TRBV19, the J gene TRBJ1-1; D ambiguous. The source is a woman in her forties in good health. Some clones in this sample may be carry-over from other donors' samples. CDR3: CASGYLNTEAFF. The DNA for the CDR3 is TGTGCCAGTGGGTATTTGAACACTGAAGCTTTCTTT.